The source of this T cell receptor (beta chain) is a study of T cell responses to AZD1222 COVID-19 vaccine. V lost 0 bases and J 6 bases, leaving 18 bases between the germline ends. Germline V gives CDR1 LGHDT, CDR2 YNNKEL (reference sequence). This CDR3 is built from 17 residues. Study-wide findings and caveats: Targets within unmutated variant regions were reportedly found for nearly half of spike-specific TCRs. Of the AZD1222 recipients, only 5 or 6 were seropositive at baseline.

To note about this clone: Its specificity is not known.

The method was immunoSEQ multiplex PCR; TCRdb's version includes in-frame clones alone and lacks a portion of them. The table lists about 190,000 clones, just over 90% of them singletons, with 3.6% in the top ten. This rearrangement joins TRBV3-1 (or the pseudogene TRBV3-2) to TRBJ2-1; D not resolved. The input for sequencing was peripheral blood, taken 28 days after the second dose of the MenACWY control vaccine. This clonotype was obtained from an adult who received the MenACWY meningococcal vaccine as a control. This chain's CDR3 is CASSQDRLGYLSNEQFF. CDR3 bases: TGTGCCAGCAGCCAAGATCGTCTGGGGTATTTGAGCAATGAGCAGTTCTTC.